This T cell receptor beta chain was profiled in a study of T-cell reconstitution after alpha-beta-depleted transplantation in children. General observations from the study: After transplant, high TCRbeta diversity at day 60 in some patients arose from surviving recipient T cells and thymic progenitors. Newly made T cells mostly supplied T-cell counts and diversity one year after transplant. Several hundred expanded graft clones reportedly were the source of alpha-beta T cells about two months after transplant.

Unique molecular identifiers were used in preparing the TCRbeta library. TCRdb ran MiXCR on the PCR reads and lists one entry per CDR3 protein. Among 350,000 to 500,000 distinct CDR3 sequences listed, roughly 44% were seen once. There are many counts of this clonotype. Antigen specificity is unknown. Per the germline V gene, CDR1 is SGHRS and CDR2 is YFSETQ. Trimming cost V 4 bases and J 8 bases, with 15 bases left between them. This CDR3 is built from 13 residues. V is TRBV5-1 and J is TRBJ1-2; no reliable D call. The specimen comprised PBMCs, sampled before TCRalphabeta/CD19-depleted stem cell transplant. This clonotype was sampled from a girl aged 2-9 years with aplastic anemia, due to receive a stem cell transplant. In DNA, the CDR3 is TGCGCCAGCAGCACCGCGTTGTTGAACGGCTACACCTTC. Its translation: CASSTALLNGYTF.